Listed below are T cell receptor beta chains from one sample, sequenced in a study of long-term antiretroviral therapy in people with HIV. Profiled with immunoSEQ multiplex PCR; TCRdb holds only in-frame clones, not every one. The table has tens of thousands of clones, around nine tenths seen once; the top ten hold approximately 5%. Sequencing was performed on unsorted PBMCs, taken 0.1 years before starting antiretroviral therapy. These receptors were obtained from a woman aged 45 to 65 with HIV. Both conserved end residues are part of each CDR3. The D gene is left open where the match is weak. Rows give clone size only sometimes, using once, few, many, or a class for an expanded clone.

v_call: TRBV6-5; j_call: TRBJ1-3; clone_size: .; d_call: TRBD1; cdr3_aa: CASSKTGGDLNTIYF; cdr3_nt: TGTGCCAGCAGCAAAACAGGGGGAGACCTTAACACCATATATTTT
v_call: TRBV6-1; j_call: TRBJ1-1; clone_size: .; d_call: .; cdr3_aa: CASSETGFRVNTEAFF; cdr3_nt: TGTGCCAGCAGTGAAACGGGTTTTAGGGTGAACACTGAAGCTTTCTTT
v_call: TRBV6-1; j_call: TRBJ1-1; clone_size: once; d_call: .; cdr3_aa: CASSAPRGAFF; cdr3_nt: TGTGCCAGCAGTGCCCCCAGGGGAGCTTTCTTT
v_call: TRBV4-1; j_call: TRBJ1-1; clone_size: .; d_call: .; cdr3_aa: CASSQEGVDEAFF; cdr3_nt: TGCGCCAGCAGCCAAGAAGGGGTGGATGAAGCTTTCTTT
v_call: TRBV7-2; j_call: TRBJ2-4; clone_size: .; d_call: .; cdr3_aa: CASSRPGSLKNIQYF; cdr3_nt: TGTGCCAGCAGCCGTCCGGGATCCTTAAAAAACATTCAGTACTTC
v_call: TRBV14; j_call: TRBJ1-6; clone_size: few; d_call: .; cdr3_aa: CASSQDSDAGSSYNSPLHF; cdr3_nt: TGTGCCAGCAGCCAAGATTCCGATGCGGGAAGCTCCTATAATTCACCCCTCCACTTT
v_call: TRBV14; j_call: TRBJ2-5; clone_size: .; d_call: TRBD2; cdr3_aa: CASSEGLAIRETQYF; cdr3_nt: TGTGCCAGCAGCGAAGGACTAGCGATAAGGGAGACCCAGTACTTC
v_call: TRBV6-1; j_call: TRBJ1-1; clone_size: .; d_call: .; cdr3_aa: CASSVLSTEAFF; cdr3_nt: TGTGCCAGCAGTGTACTAAGCACTGAAGCTTTCTTT
v_call: TRBV27; j_call: TRBJ2-5; clone_size: .; d_call: TRBD1; cdr3_aa: CASSTGLTQYF; cdr3_nt: TGTGCCAGCTCGACAGGGCTGACCCAGTACTTC
v_call: TRBV6-5; j_call: TRBJ2-7; clone_size: .; d_call: .; cdr3_aa: CASRIAGHPSYEQYF; cdr3_nt: TGTGCCAGCAGAATAGCCGGCCACCCCTCCTACGAGCAGTACTTC
v_call: TRBV7-3; j_call: TRBJ2-3; clone_size: .; d_call: TRBD2; cdr3_aa: CASSLIPGGVDTQYF; cdr3_nt: TGTGCCAGCAGCTTAATTCCCGGGGGGGTGGATACGCAGTATTTT
v_call: TRBV5-1; j_call: TRBJ2-5; clone_size: .; d_call: TRBD1; cdr3_aa: CASSTVDRTGRETQYF; cdr3_nt: TGCGCCAGCAGCACTGTCGACCGGACAGGTCGCGAGACCCAGTACTTC
v_call: TRBV2; j_call: TRBJ2-3; clone_size: once; d_call: .; cdr3_aa: CASKGLTDTQYF; cdr3_nt: TGTGCCAGCAAAGGCCTCACAGATACGCAGTATTTT
v_call: TRBV30; j_call: TRBJ2-7; clone_size: .; d_call: .; cdr3_aa: CAWRRQTYEQYF; cdr3_nt: TGTGCCTGGAGAAGGCAAACCTACGAGCAGTACTTC
v_call: TRBV6-5; j_call: TRBJ1-1; clone_size: .; d_call: .; cdr3_aa: CASSYSELMNTEAFF; cdr3_nt: TGTGCCAGCAGTTACTCCGAGTTAATGAACACTGAAGCTTTCTTT
v_call: TRBV5-8; j_call: TRBJ1-6; clone_size: .; d_call: TRBD1; cdr3_aa: CASRLRTGPGYNSPLHF; cdr3_nt: TGTGCCAGCCGACTAAGGACAGGGCCGGGGTATAATTCACCCCTCCACTTT
v_call: TRBV6-5; j_call: TRBJ1-1; clone_size: .; d_call: .; cdr3_aa: CASKGTTEAFF; cdr3_nt: TGTGCCAGCAAAGGGACCACTGAAGCTTTCTTT
v_call: TRBV7-9; j_call: TRBJ1-6; clone_size: few; d_call: TRBD1; cdr3_aa: CASSPDRSSPLHF; cdr3_nt: TGTGCCAGCAGCCCGGACAGGTCGTCACCCCTCCACTTT
v_call: TRBV4-2; j_call: TRBJ2-7; clone_size: .; d_call: TRBD1; cdr3_aa: CASSQGGQGGAYEQYF; cdr3_nt: TGTGCCAGCAGCCAAGGGGGACAGGGGGGAGCCTACGAGCAGTACTTC
v_call: TRBV7-2; j_call: TRBJ2-7; clone_size: once; d_call: .; cdr3_aa: CASSPSGYEQYF; cdr3_nt: TGTGCCAGCAGCCCCAGCGGTTACGAGCAGTACTTC
v_call: TRBV7-8; j_call: TRBJ2-7; clone_size: once; d_call: TRBD1; cdr3_aa: CASSLGTGPYEQYF; cdr3_nt: TGTGCCAGCAGCTTAGGGACAGGGCCCTACGAGCAGTACTTC
v_call: TRBV6-5; j_call: TRBJ2-4; clone_size: .; d_call: .; cdr3_aa: CASSYKQRDGGNIQYF; cdr3_nt: TGTGCCAGCAGTTATAAACAGAGGGACGGGGGAAACATTCAGTACTTC
v_call: TRBV19; j_call: TRBJ2-7; clone_size: .; d_call: .; cdr3_aa: CASSMGGAHYEQYF; cdr3_nt: TGTGCCAGTAGTATGGGCGGGGCCCACTACGAGCAGTACTTC
v_call: TRBV5-1; j_call: TRBJ2-1; clone_size: .; d_call: .; cdr3_aa: CATKALSNEQFF; cdr3_nt: TGCGCCACCAAGGCCCTTTCCAATGAGCAGTTCTTC
v_call: TRBV10-3; j_call: TRBJ1-5; clone_size: few; d_call: .; cdr3_aa: CAISEAGDGQPQHF; cdr3_nt: TGTGCCATCAGTGAGGCGGGGGATGGTCAGCCCCAGCATTTT
v_call: TRBV11-1; j_call: TRBJ2-1; clone_size: .; d_call: TRBD2; cdr3_aa: CASSARLAGTYNEQFF; cdr3_nt: TGTGCCAGCAGCGCCAGACTAGCGGGGACCTACAATGAGCAGTTCTTC
v_call: TRBV10-3; j_call: TRBJ2-2; clone_size: .; d_call: .; cdr3_aa: CAISDQENTGELFF; cdr3_nt: TGTGCCATCAGCGACCAGGAAAACACCGGGGAGCTGTTTTTT
v_call: TRBV5-6; j_call: TRBJ1-4; clone_size: .; d_call: TRBD1; cdr3_aa: CASSLYRDRGKSTNEKLFF; cdr3_nt: TGTGCCAGCAGCTTGTACCGGGACAGGGGAAAGTCAACTAATGAAAAACTGTTTTTT
v_call: TRBV4-3; j_call: TRBJ2-3; clone_size: .; d_call: TRBD2; cdr3_aa: CASSLSGGTDTQYF; cdr3_nt: TGCGCCAGCAGTTTAAGCGGGGGCACAGATACGCAGTATTTT
v_call: TRBV30; j_call: TRBJ2-5; clone_size: once; d_call: TRBD2; cdr3_aa: CASSSGGTQETQYF; cdr3_nt: TGTGCCTCTTCTAGCGGGGGGACCCAAGAGACCCAGTACTTC
v_call: TRBV4-3; j_call: TRBJ1-5; clone_size: .; d_call: .; cdr3_aa: CASSQDLGGYQPQHF; cdr3_nt: TGCGCCAGCAGCCAAGATCTCGGGGGATATCAGCCCCAGCATTTT
v_call: TRBV28; j_call: TRBJ1-3; clone_size: .; d_call: .; cdr3_aa: CASSLSPQGLRNTIYF; cdr3_nt: TGTGCCAGCAGTTTATCCCCCCAGGGACTTAGAAACACCATATATTTT
v_call: TRBV4-1; j_call: TRBJ1-4; clone_size: .; d_call: .; cdr3_aa: CASSLQYFQRPEKLFF; cdr3_nt: TGCGCCAGCAGCCTCCAGTACTTTCAGCGACCTGAAAAACTGTTTTTT
v_call: TRBV7-2; j_call: TRBJ2-7; clone_size: .; d_call: .; cdr3_aa: CASSLVAVGDTYEQYF; cdr3_nt: TGTGCCAGCAGCTTAGTAGCGGTAGGGGACACCTACGAGCAGTACTTC
v_call: TRBV10-2; j_call: TRBJ1-2; clone_size: .; d_call: .; cdr3_aa: CALTKGGGEWTF; cdr3_nt: TGCGCCCTCACCAAGGGGGGGGGTGAGTGGACCTTC
v_call: TRBV7-9; j_call: TRBJ1-1; clone_size: .; d_call: .; cdr3_aa: CASSSRGGAEAFF; cdr3_nt: TGTGCCAGCAGCTCCAGAGGTGGGGCTGAAGCTTTCTTT
v_call: TRBV7-9; j_call: TRBJ1-4; clone_size: once; d_call: .; cdr3_aa: CASSGRTEYNEKLFF; cdr3_nt: TGTGCCAGCAGCGGGCGGACAGAATATAATGAAAAACTGTTTTTT
v_call: TRBV30; j_call: TRBJ2-2; clone_size: .; d_call: .; cdr3_aa: CAWSRGTDGELFF; cdr3_nt: TGTGCCTGGAGTCGGGGCACTGACGGGGAGCTGTTTTTT
v_call: TRBV7-9; j_call: TRBJ1-4; clone_size: .; d_call: .; cdr3_aa: CASSLNQPGREKLFF; cdr3_nt: TGTGCCAGCAGCTTAAACCAACCAGGGCGGGAAAAACTGTTTTTT
v_call: TRBV19; j_call: TRBJ1-4; clone_size: .; d_call: .; cdr3_aa: CASKWQGGEKLFF; cdr3_nt: TGTGCCAGTAAATGGCAGGGTGGAGAAAAACTGTTTTTT
v_call: TRBV6-1; j_call: TRBJ2-7; clone_size: few; d_call: TRBD1; cdr3_aa: CASSDAGGYEQYF; cdr3_nt: TGTGCCAGCAGTGACGCAGGGGGCTACGAGCAGTACTTC